This T cell receptor (beta chain) was sequenced for a study of blood T cell repertoires in COVID-19. For the study at large: PBMCs, B-cell-depleted T cells, or T cells provided the cDNA or gDNA that made up the material.

The table came from immunoSEQ multiplex PCR; TCRdb's copy has only in-frame clones and leaves some out. The data contain roughly 60,000 clones, 75% to 85% of them seen just once; the ten biggest clones take up 9.5% to 13%. This clone turned up a few times. Trimming left V 2 bases short and J 4 bases short, with 17 bases between. The CDR3 spans 17 residues. Germline CDR1 and CDR2: MNHNS and SASEGT. Sequencing was done on a sample of peripheral blood. The J gene is TRBJ2-2, the V gene TRBV6-1, with D maybe TRBD1 (6 bases). The sequence derives from a man aged 50 to 60 with COVID-19, enrolled during active disease. As DNA, the CDR3 is TGTGCCAGCAGTGAATCCTGGGGGCAGGGTAGCACCGGGGAGCTGTTTTTT. This sequence encodes CASSESWGQGSTGELFF.